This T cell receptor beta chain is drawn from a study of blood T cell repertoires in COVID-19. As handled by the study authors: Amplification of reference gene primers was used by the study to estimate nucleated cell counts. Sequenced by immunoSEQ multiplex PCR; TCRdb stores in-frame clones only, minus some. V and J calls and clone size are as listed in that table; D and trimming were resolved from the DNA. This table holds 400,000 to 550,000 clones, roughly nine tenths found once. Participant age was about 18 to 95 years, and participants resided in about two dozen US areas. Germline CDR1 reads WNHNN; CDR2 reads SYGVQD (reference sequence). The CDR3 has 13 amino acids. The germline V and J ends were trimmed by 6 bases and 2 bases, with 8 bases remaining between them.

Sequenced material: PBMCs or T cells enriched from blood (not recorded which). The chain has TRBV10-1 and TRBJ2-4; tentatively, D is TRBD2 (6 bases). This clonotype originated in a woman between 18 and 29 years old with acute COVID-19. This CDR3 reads CASSGGTKNIQYF. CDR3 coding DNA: TGCGCCAGCAGCGGGGGAACCAAAAACATTCAGTACTTC.